The next 22 T cell receptor beta chains were all read from a single sample in a study of cytomegalovirus exposure and HLA in healthy donors. Primers: 60 Vbeta forward and 13 Jbeta reverse. TCRdb keeps only in-frame clones here, not all; method: immunoSEQ multiplex PCR. The sample carries 150,000 to 200,000 clones, around 82% recorded once. The specimen sequenced was PBMCs. The source of these receptors is a man aged 18 to 29 in good health and CMV-seronegative.

In DNA, the CDR3 is TGTGCCAGCAGTGTCCCCCCACGGGACTATGGCTACACCTTC. This translates into CASSVPPRDYGYTF. The gene calls are TRBV28 and TRBJ1-2; D uncertain. Germline lookup yields CDR1 MDHEN and CDR2 SYDVKM. The length of the CDR3 is 14 residues. The ends were cut back, 5 bases at V and 3 bases at J, with 13 bases in the middle.

The chain uses TRBV14 and TRBJ1-1; TRBD1 matches at 7 bases. The V gene's germline CDR1 is SGHDN and CDR2 FVKESK. The CDR3 totals 16 residues. The J segment lost 1 base and the V segment lost 4 bases, leaving 9 bases of the junction unmatched. This CDR3 is CASSRLTQGRNTEAFF. For the CDR3, the DNA is TGTGCCAGCAGCCGCCTGACACAGGGGCGGAACACTGAAGCTTTCTTT.

DNA of the CDR3: TGTGCCAGCAGCTCGCCCGGACAGCGGATCCAGAACAATCAGCCCCAGCATTTT. Translated: CASSSPGQRIQNNQPQHF. V and J are TRBV7-8 and TRBJ1-5; TRBD1 might be the D (6 bases). This CDR3 comprises 18 residues. Between the trimmed V and J ends, which lost 4 bases and 3 bases, there was a span of 22 bases. Looked up from germline, CDR1 is SGHVS and CDR2 is FQNEAQ.

V gene TRBV11-2 combines with J gene TRBJ2-7, with 12 bases lining up with TRBD2. V shed 5 bases, J shed 2 bases, and the junction held 1 base outside the gene matches. This CDR3 region has 14 residues. Germline V gene sequence: CDR1 SGHAT, CDR2 FQNNGV. The CDR3 region is CASSLAGGPYEQYF. DNA for the CDR3: TGTGCCAGCAGCCTAGCGGGAGGGCCCTACGAGCAGTACTTC.

The rearrangement joins TRBV4-2 to TRBJ2-7; TRBD2 matches at 7 bases. This CDR3 contains 16 residues. CDR1 and CDR2 from the germline V gene are LGHNA and YNFKEQ. The J segment lost 0 bases and the V segment lost 0 bases, leaving 5 bases of the junction unmatched. The CDR3 reads CASSQDDGGGSYEQYF. CDR3 in DNA: TGTGCCAGCAGCCAAGATGACGGCGGGGGCTCCTACGAGCAGTACTTC.

This chain uses TRBV27 with TRBJ1-2; D is undetermined. The CDR3 length is 12 residues. Per germline, CDR1 MNHEY and CDR2 SMNVEV (reference sequence). Trimming pared 6 bases from V and 3 bases from J, leaving 8 bases between. CDR3 sequence reads: CASRNSYYGYTF. The CDR3 DNA reads as TGTGCCAGCAGGAACAGCTACTATGGCTACACCTTC.

Written as DNA, the CDR3 is TGTGCCAGCAGTCGGACAGTGAACACCGGGGAGCTGTTTTTT. This sequence encodes CASSRTVNTGELFF. V is TRBV11-2 and J is TRBJ2-2, with a tentative D call TRBD1 (6 bases). Germline assignment: CDR1 SGHAT and CDR2 FQNNGV. The CDR3 contains 14 residues. V was shortened by 6 bases and J by 1 base, with 9 bases between the two germline ends.

This sequence joins TRBV7-2 and TRBJ2-5, with D tentatively TRBD1 (5 bases). CDR1 is SGHTA, CDR2 FQGNSA, per germline. This CDR3 has 16 residues. The V end lost 6 bases, the J end lost 5 bases, and 22 bases lay between the germline ends. CDR3 sequence reads: CASSPLRGHGAETQYF. The CDR3 DNA reads TGTGCCAGCAGTCCGCTAAGGGGCCACGGTGCGGAGACCCAGTACTTC.

This clone is a singleton in its sample. The chain has TRBV6-1 and TRBJ2-5; unclear D gene. TRBJ2-7 explains the end of the DNA better; the J call may be wrong. The CDR3 extends over 11 amino acids. The germline V gene encodes CDR1 MNHNS and CDR2 SASEGT. As DNA, the CDR3 is TGTGCCAGCACTGCTTCCTACGAGCAGTACTTC. It yields the protein CASTASYEQYF.

In nucleotides, the CDR3 is TGTGCCAGCAGTCGGGGGGAGAGCACTGAAGCTTTCTTT. Protein: CASSRGESTEAFF. The gene calls are TRBV2 and TRBJ1-1, with D possibly TRBD1 on 5 matching bases. This CDR3 is 13 amino acids long. The ends were cut back, 5 bases at V and 4 bases at J, with 11 bases in the middle. Germline CDR1 reads SNHLY; CDR2 reads FYNNEI.

The V gene is TRBV7-8, the J gene TRBJ1-6, with D possibly being TRBD1 (6 bases). This CDR3 spans 16 amino acids. V lost 5 bases and J 8 bases, leaving 19 bases between the germline ends. CDR1 and CDR2 from the germline V gene are SGHVS and FQNEAQ. CDR3 DNA sequence: TGTGCCAGCAGCCAAAGGGGGGGCTCTGGGGATTCACCCCTCCACTTT. As protein: CASSQRGGSGDSPLHF.

V gene TRBV6-1 combines with J gene TRBJ1-4; D may be TRBD1 (6 bases). V lost 1 base, J lost 0 bases, and 9 bases lay in between. The CDR3 spans 16 residues. The germline V gene encodes CDR1 MNHNS and CDR2 SASEGT. The CDR3 DNA sequence: TGTGCCAGCAGTGAAGGCAGGGGCGCAACTAATGAAAAACTGTTTTTT. Amino acids: CASSEGRGATNEKLFF.

CDR3 in amino acids: CASSLERLVETQYF. CDR3 nucleotides: TGTGCCAGCAGCTTAGAGAGGCTTGTGGAGACCCAGTACTTC. The V and J genes are TRBV7-8 and TRBJ2-5; no clear D gene. Germline loops: CDR1 SGHVS, CDR2 FQNEAQ. The CDR3 contains 14 residues. V was pared by 1 base and J by 5 bases, with 11 bases between.

The J gene is TRBJ1-2, the V gene TRBV6-1; D ambiguous. V was trimmed by 6 bases and J by 9 bases, leaving 14 bases between them. The CDR3 sequence is 12 residues long. Germline V gene sequence: CDR1 MNHNS, CDR2 SASEGT. In nucleotides, the CDR3 is TGTGCCAGCAGATATCAGTACCCCCGCTACACCTTC. Translation: CASRYQYPRYTF.

The V call is TRBV4-3, the J call TRBJ2-7; 11 bases fit TRBD2. The junction had 5 bases not matched to a gene; V was cut back by 0 bases and J by 4 bases. The CDR3 has 16 amino acids. Looked up from germline, CDR1 is LGHNA and CDR2 is YSLEER. CDR3 nucleotides: TGCGCCAGCAGCCAAGATTTAGCGGGAGGGCAGTACGAGCAGTACTTC. Translating gives CASSQDLAGGQYEQYF.

This CDR3 is CASSLIGTSGEQFF. DNA of the CDR3: TGTGCCAGCAGCTTGATCGGGACTAGCGGTGAGCAGTTCTTC. The V gene is TRBV5-6, the J gene TRBJ2-1; 11 bases fit TRBD2. V lost 1 base to trimming and J lost 9 bases; unmatched junction nucleotides: 3. Germline V gene sequence: CDR1 SGHDT, CDR2 YYEEEE. The CDR3 has 14 amino acids. Full variable domain (rest looked up from reference TRBV5-6 and TRBJ2-1): DAGVTQSPTHLIKTRGQQVTLRCSPKSGHDTVSWYQQALGQGPQFIFQYYEEEERQRGNFPDRFSGHQFPNYSSELNVNALLLGDSALYLCASSLIGTSGEQFFGPGTRLTVL.

V usage is TRBV7-2 and J usage is TRBJ1-2; D unresolved. CDR3 size: 13 residues. With 4 bases removed from V and 6 bases from J, the gap between germline ends came to 12 bases. The germline CDR1 and CDR2 sequences are SGHTA and FQGNSA. The CDR3 DNA sequence: TGTGCCAGCAGCTCCAGTCGGGGTAATGGCTACACCTTC. Translating it yields CASSSSRGNGYTF.

The J gene is TRBJ2-1, the V gene TRBV19; 8 positions match TRBD1. The CDR3 totals 15 residues. Unmatched junction bases numbered 7, after V lost 5 bases and J lost 4 bases. Per the germline V gene, CDR1 is LNHDA and CDR2 is SQIVND (reference sequence). CDR3 bases: TGTGCCAGTAGTTCTTCCGGGACAGGTTACAATGAGCAGTTCTTC. Residues: CASSSSGTGYNEQFF.

The CDR3 DNA sequence: TGTGCCAGCAGCCAGGGACACGTTTCTATCAATGAGCAGTTCTTC. Translation: CASSQGHVSINEQFF. J is TRBJ2-1 and V is TRBV7-9; possible D gene TRBD1, 6 bases. Trimming took 5 bases from V and 6 from J, leaving 17 bases between them. Germline V lookup: CDR1 SEHNR, CDR2 FQNEAQ (reference sequence). The CDR3 covers 15 residues.

The chain is built from TRBV15 and TRBJ1-2; possibly TRBD1 for D (6 bases). CDR1 and CDR2 from the germline V gene are LNHNV and YYDKDF (reference sequence). Trimming stripped 5 bases from V and 8 bases from J, with 18 bases between. The CDR3 has 14 residues. CDR3 DNA: TGTGCCACCAGCGGAGGAATAAGACAGGACGGCTACACCTTC. Translated, it gives CATSGGIRQDGYTF.

This clone appeared a single time. The chain is built from TRBV19 and TRBJ2-1; 7 bases match TRBD2. This CDR3 has 15 residues. Germline loops: CDR1 LNHDA, CDR2 SQIVND (reference sequence). With V trimmed by 1 base and J by 5 bases, 5 bases remained unmatched. CDR3 sequence: CASSIGSGLNNEQFF. CDR3 in DNA: TGTGCCAGTAGTATAGGCTCGGGACTAAACAATGAGCAGTTCTTC.

This clone has just one count. An end of the junction differs from the germline gene, which may be a read error. The chain uses TRBV7-2 and TRBJ1-2; TRBD1 aligns across 7 bases. The CDR3 is 13 amino acids. CDR1 SGHTA and CDR2 FQGNSA come from the germline V gene. The CDR3 sequence is CANSPGQNYGYTF. CDR3 in DNA: TGTGCCAACAGCCCGGGACAGAACTATGGCTACACCTTC.